The entry below gives a single T cell receptor (beta chain) sequence along with its context. Its cognate antigen is unknown. The CDR3 loop spans 12 amino acids. Germline CDR1 is MNHEY and CDR2 is SMNVEV (reference sequence). Trimming removed 4 bases from V and 4 bases from J, with 8 bases in between. With 60 Vbeta and 13 Jbeta primers, the PCR was carried out. Data came from immunoSEQ multiplex PCR; TCRdb stores just in-frame clones and leaves some out. The sample includes about 130,000 clones, 74% seen only once; the top ten take 4%. The sample comes from a study of cytomegalovirus exposure and HLA in healthy donors. General study points: Serostatus for CMV was the only available immune exposure information. One variant, a missense change in DCLRE1C, was linked in a later analysis to TCR beta V- and J-gene trimming. TCR sequences were mostly rare, though some public TCRs occurred in many donors.

The genes are TRBV27 and TRBJ2-7; D possibly corresponds to TRBD1 (5 bases). Sequencing was performed on PBMCs. The sequence was collected from a man in his forties in good health and CMV-seropositive. Written as DNA, the CDR3 is TGTGCCAGCAGTTCCAGGGTTTACGAGCAGTACTTC. Translating it yields CASSSRVYEQYF.